This entry features one T cell receptor beta chain sequence. A multiplex PCR was run with 60 Vbeta primers and 13 Jbeta primers. Original processing methods: In a later analysis, the count reached 80 million or so unique TCR beta chains, with 9 million to 11 million shared. Produced via immunoSEQ multiplex PCR; TCRdb's table is partial and in-frame only. V and J calls and clone size come straight from that table; D and trimming were deduced from the DNA. In the table there are 160,000 or so clones, around four fifths of which are singletons. Per the germline V gene, CDR1 is SEHNR and CDR2 is FQNEAQ (reference sequence). CDR3 size: 16 residues. Trimming removed 7 bases from V and 7 bases from J; junction bases left unmatched: 12. The source of the sample is a study of cytomegalovirus exposure and HLA in healthy donors.

The sample consisted of PBMCs. V is TRBV7-9 and J is TRBJ2-1; 11 bases are shared with TRBD2. The TCR was taken from a woman in her forties or fifties in good health and CMV-seronegative. The CDR3 DNA reads TGTGCCAGCATCGGACTAGCGGGTTCCCAGGTGAATGAGCAGTTCTTC. It specifies CASIGLAGSQVNEQFF. The full variable domain, completed using reference TRBV7-9 and TRBJ2-1, is DTGVSQNPRHKITKRGQNVTFRCDPISEHNRLYWYRQTLGQGPEFLTYFQNEAQLEKSRLLSDRFSAERPKGSFSTLEIQRTEQGDSAMYLCASIGLAGSQVNEQFFGPGTRLTVL.